This entry concerns a single T cell receptor (beta chain). Its antigen is undetermined. The data are from a study of T cell responses to AZD1222 COVID-19 vaccine. The overall study: Pooled in the analysis were second doses at about 4 or about 12 weeks. Study observations and caveats: Clonal diversity was possibly underestimated, and white British individuals and females predominated among donors. Spike-specific TCR breadth and depth both grew after two AZD1222 doses. The reported proportion of spike-specific TCRs targeting unmutated variant regions was nearly half.

In germline, CDR1 is SGHTS, CDR2 YDEGEE. The J segment lost 2 bases and the V segment lost 0 bases, leaving 4 bases of the junction unmatched. The CDR3 runs to 16 residues. Profiled with immunoSEQ multiplex PCR; TCRdb holds only in-frame clones, not every one. This table holds 84,000 or so clones, approximately 88% found once. The starting material was peripheral blood, obtained on day 0 of AZD1222 vaccination. The TCR originated in an adult in good health. V gene TRBV5-8 combines with J gene TRBJ2-2; 7 nucleotides match TRBD2. The CDR3 here is CASSLGLAGNTGELFF. The CDR3 DNA is TGTGCCAGCAGCTTGGGTTTAGCGGGTAACACCGGGGAGCTGTTTTTT.